The sequence of this T cell receptor (beta chain) was determined in a study of T cells in tuberculosis. Background on the study: The T cells targeted glucose monomycolate, a mycobacterial lipid, via CD1B. Overall study results and limits: Shorter CDR3-alpha in active tuberculosis partly drove smaller distances.

The germline V gene has CDR1 WNHNN and CDR2 SYGVQD (reference sequence). The CDR3 totals 14 residues. The ends lost 6 bases at V and 4 bases at J; junction bases unmatched: 5. Sequencing was performed with immunoSEQ multiplex PCR; in TCRdb, only in-frame clones are kept and a portion is missing. The sample has around 32,000 clones; roughly 94% are singletons. Regarding this clone: What it binds is unknown.

V gene TRBV10-1 combines with J gene TRBJ2-3, with TRBD1 matching 9 bases. This sequence was found in a donor aged 10-29 years with latent tuberculosis or without tuberculosis infection. Material: PBMCs. CDR3 bases: TGCGCCAGCAGGACAGGGGGGCCTTCAGATACGCAGTATTTT. This sequence encodes CASRTGGPSDTQYF.